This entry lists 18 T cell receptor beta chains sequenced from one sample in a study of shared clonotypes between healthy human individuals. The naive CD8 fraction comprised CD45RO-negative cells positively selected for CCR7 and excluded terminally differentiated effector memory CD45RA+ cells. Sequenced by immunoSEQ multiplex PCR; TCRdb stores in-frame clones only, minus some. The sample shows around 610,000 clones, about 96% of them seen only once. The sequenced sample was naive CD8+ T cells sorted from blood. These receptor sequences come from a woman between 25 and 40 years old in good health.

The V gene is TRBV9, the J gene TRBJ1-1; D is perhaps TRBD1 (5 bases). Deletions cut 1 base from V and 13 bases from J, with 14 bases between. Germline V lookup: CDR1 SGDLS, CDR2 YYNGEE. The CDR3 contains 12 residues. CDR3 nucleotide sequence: TGTGCCAGCAGCGTATCGGGGCGGGAGATTTTCTTT. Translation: CASSVSGREIFF.

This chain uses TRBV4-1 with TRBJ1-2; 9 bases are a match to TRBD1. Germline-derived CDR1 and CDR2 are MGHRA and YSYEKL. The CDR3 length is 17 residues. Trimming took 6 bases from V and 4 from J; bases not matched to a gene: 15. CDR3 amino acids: CASSHNTGGKIPYGYTF. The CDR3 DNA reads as TGCGCCAGCAGTCATAACACAGGGGGCAAAATCCCCTATGGCTACACCTTC.

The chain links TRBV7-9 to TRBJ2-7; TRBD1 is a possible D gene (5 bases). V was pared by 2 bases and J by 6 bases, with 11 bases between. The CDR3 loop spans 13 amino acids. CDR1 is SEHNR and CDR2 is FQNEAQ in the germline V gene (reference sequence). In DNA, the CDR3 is TGTGCCAGCAGCTTACAGGGCCTCGTCGAGCAGTACTTC. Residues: CASSLQGLVEQYF. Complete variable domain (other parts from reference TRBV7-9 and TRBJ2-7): DTGVSQNPRHKITKRGQNVTFRCDPISEHNRLYWYRQTLGQGPEFLTYFQNEAQLEKSRLLSDRFSAERPKGSFSTLEIQRTEQGDSAMYLCASSLQGLVEQYFGPGTRLTVT.

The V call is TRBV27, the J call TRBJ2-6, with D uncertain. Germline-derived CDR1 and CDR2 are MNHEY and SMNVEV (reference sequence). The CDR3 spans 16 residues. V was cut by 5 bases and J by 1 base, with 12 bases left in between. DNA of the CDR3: TGTGCCAGCAGTACCGGACGGCTGTCTGGGGCCAACGTCCTGACTTTC. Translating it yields CASSTGRLSGANVLTF.

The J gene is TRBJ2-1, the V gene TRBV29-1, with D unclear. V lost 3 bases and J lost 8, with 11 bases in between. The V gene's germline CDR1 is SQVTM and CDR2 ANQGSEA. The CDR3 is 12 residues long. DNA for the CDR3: TGCAGCGTTGATCATGTGTTTCATGAGCAGTTCTTC. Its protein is CSVDHVFHEQFF.

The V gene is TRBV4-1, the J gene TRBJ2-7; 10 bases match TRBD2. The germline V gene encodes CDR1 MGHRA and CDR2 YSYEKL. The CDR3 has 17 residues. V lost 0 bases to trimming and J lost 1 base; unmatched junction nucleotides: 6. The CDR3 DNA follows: TGCGCCAGCAGCCAAGATTGGGGACTAGCGCCTTCCTACGAGCAGTACTTC. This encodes CASSQDWGLAPSYEQYF.

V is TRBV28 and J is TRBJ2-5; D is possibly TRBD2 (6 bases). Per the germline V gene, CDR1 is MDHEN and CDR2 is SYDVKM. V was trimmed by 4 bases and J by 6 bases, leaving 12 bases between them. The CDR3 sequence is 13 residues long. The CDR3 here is CASSWEGRKTQYF. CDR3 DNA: TGTGCCAGCAGTTGGGAAGGGAGGAAGACCCAGTACTTC.

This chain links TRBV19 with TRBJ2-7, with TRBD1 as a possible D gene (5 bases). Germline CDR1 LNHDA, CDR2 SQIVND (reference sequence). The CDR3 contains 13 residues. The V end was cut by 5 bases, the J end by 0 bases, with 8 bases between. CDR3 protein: CASSATASYEQYF. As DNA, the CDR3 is TGTGCCAGTAGTGCGACAGCCTCCTACGAGCAGTACTTC.

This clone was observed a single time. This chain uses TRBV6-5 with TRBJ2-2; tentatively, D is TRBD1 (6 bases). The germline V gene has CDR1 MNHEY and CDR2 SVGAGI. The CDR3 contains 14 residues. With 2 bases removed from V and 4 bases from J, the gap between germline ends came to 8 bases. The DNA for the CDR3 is TGTGCCAGCAGTTACCGGACAGTCACCGGGGAGCTGTTTTTT. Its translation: CASSYRTVTGELFF.

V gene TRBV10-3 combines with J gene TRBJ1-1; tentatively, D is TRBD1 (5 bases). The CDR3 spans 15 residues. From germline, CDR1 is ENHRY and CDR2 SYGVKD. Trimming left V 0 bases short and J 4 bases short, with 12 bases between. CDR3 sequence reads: CAISESQGRSTEAFF. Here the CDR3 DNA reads TGTGCCATCAGTGAGTCTCAGGGACGGTCCACTGAAGCTTTCTTT.

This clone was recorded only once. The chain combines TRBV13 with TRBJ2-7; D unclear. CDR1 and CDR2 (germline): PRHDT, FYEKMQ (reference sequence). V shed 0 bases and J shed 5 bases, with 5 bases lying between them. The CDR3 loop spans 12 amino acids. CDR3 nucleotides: TGTGCCAGCAGCTTAGGGGGCCACGAGCAGTACTTC. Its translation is CASSLGGHEQYF.

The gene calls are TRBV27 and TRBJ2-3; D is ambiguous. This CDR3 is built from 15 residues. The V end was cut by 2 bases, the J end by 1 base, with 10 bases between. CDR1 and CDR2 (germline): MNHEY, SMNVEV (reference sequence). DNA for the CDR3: TGTGCCAGCAGTTTACTTGGTGTTCGCACAGATACGCAGTATTTT. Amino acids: CASSLLGVRTDTQYF.

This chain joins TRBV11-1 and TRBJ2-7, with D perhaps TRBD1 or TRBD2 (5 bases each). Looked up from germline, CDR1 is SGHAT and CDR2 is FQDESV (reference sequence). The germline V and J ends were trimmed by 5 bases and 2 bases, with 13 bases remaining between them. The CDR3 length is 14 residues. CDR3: CASSPDMGAYEQYF. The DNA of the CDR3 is TGTGCCAGCAGCCCCGACATGGGGGCCTACGAGCAGTACTTC.

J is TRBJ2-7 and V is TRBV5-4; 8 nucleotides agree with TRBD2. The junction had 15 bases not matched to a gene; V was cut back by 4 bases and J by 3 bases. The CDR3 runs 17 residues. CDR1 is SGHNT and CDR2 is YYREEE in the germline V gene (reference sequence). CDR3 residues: CASSPTGRGGGNYEQYF. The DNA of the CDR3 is TGTGCCAGCAGCCCCACGGGACGGGGGGGAGGGAACTACGAGCAGTACTTC.

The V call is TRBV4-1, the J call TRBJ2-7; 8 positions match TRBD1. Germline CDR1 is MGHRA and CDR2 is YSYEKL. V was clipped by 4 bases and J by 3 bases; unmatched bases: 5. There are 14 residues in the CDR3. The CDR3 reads CASSLSTGDYEQYF. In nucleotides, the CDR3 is TGCGCCAGCAGCCTTTCGACAGGGGACTACGAGCAGTACTTC.

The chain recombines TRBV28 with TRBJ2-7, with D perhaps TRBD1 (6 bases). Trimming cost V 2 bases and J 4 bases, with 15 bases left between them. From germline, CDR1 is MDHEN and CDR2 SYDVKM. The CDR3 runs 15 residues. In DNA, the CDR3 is TGTGCCAGCAGTTTAAACAGGGTCGGGTTTTACGAGCAGTACTTC. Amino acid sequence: CASSLNRVGFYEQYF.

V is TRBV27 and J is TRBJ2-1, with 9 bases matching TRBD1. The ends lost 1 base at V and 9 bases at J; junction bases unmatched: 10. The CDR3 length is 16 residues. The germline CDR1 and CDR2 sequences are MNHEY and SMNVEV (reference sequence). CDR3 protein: CASSLLDRGTSPEQFF. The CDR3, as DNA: TGTGCCAGCAGTTTATTGGACAGGGGCACGTCCCCTGAGCAGTTCTTC.

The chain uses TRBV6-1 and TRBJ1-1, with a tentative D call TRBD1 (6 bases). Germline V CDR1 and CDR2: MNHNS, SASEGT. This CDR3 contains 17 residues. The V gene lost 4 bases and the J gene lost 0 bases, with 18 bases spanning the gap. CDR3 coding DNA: TGTGCCAGCAGTGGTAAAGGGGGGGAGTTTATGAACACTGAAGCTTTCTTT. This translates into CASSGKGGEFMNTEAFF.